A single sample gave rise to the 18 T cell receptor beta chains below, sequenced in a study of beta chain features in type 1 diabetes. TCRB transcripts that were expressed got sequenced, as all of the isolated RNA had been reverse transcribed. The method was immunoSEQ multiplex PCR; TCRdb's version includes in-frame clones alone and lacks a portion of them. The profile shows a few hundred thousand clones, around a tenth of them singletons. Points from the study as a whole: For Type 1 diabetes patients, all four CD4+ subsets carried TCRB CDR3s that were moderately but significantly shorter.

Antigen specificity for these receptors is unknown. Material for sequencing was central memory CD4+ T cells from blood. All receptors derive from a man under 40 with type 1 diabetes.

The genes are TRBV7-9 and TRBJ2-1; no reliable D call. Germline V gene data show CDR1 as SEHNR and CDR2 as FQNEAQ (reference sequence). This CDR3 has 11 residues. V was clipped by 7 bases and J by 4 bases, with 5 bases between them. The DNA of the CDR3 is TGTGCCAGCACAGAATACAATGAGCAGTTCTTC. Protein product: CASTEYNEQFF.

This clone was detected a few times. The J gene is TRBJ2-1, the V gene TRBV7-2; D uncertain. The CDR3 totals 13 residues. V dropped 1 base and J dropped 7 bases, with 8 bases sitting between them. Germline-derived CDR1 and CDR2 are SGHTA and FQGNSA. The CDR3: CASSLDSWNEQFF. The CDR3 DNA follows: TGTGCCAGCAGCTTAGATTCGTGGAATGAGCAGTTCTTC.

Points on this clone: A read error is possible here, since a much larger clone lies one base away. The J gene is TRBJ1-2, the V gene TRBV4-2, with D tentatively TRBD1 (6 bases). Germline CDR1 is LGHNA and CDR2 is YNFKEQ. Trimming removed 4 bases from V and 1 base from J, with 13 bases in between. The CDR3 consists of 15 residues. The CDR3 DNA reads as TGTGCCAGCAGCCTTATGGAAGGGGGTAACTATGGCTACACCTTC. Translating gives CASSLMEGGNYGYTF.

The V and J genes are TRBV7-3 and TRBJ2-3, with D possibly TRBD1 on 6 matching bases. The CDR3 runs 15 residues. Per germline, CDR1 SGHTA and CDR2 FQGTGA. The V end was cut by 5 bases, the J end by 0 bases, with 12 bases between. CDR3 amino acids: CASSAGQPSTDTQYF. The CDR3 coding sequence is TGTGCCAGCAGCGCTGGACAGCCTAGCACAGATACGCAGTATTTT.

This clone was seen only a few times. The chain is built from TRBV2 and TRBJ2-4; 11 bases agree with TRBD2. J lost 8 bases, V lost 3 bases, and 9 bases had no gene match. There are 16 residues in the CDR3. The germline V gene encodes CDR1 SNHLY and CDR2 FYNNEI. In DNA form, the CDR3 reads TGTGCCAGCAGTGAGCTGTTAGCGGGAGGGGGAGACATTCAGTACTTC. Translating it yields CASSELLAGGGDIQYF.

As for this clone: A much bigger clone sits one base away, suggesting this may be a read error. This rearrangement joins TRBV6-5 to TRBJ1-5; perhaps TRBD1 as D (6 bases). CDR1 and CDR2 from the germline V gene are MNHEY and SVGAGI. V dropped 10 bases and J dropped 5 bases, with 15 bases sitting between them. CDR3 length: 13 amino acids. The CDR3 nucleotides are TGTGCCATCAGCCGGGACACGGATCAGCCCCAGCATTTT. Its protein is CAISRDTDQPQHF.

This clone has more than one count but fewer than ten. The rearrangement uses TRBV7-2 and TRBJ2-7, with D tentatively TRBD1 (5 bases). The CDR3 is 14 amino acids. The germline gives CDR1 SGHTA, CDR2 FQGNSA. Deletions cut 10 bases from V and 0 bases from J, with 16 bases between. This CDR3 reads CATTDSPSSYEQYF. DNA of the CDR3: TGTGCCACCACTGACAGTCCCAGCTCCTACGAGCAGTACTTC.

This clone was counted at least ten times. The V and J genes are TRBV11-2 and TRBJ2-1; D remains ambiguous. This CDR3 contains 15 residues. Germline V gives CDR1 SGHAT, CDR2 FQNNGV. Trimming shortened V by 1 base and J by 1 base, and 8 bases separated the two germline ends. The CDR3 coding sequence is TGTGCCAGCAGCTTAGTTGCAGGTTCCTACAATGAGCAGTTCTTC. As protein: CASSLVAGSYNEQFF.

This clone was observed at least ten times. The CDR3 DNA reads as TGTGCCAGCAGCCAAAGAGGGATCGAGACCCAGTACTTC. Amino acid sequence: CASSQRGIETQYF. The chain links TRBV4-2 to TRBJ2-5; maybe TRBD2 (5 bases). The CDR3 has 13 residues. Germline CDR1 LGHNA, CDR2 YNFKEQ. Trimming cost V 2 bases and J 5 bases, with 9 bases left between them.

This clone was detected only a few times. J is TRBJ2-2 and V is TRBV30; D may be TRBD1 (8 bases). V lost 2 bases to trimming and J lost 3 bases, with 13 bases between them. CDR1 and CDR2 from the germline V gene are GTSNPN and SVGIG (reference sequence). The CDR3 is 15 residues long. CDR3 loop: CAWSTGGGDTGELFF. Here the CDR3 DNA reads TGTGCCTGGAGTACAGGGGGGGGCGACACCGGGGAGCTGTTTTTT.

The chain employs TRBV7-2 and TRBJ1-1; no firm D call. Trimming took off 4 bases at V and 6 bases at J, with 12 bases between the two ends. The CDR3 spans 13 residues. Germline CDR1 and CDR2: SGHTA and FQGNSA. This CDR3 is CASSSSIRSEAFF. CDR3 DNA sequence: TGTGCCAGCAGCTCATCCATCCGGTCTGAAGCTTTCTTT.

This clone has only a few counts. CDR3 region: CASSQDQDRRTEAFF. CDR3 bases: TGCGCCAGCAGCCAAGATCAGGACAGGCGCACTGAAGCTTTCTTT. The genes are TRBV4-1 and TRBJ1-1; 7 bases match TRBD1. CDR3 size: 15 residues. The trim removed 0 bases at V and 4 bases at J, leaving 5 bases unmatched. Germline V gene sequence: CDR1 MGHRA, CDR2 YSYEKL.

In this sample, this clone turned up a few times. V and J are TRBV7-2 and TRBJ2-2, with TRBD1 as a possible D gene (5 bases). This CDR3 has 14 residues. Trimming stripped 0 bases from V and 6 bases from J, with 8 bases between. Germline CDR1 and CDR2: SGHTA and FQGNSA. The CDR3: CASSLAKGAGELFF. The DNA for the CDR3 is TGTGCCAGCAGCTTAGCGAAAGGGGCCGGGGAGCTGTTTTTT. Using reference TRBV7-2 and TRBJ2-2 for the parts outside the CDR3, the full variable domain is GAGVSQSPSNKVTEKGKDVELRCDPISGHTALYWYRQSLGQGLEFLIYFQGNSAPDKSGLPSDRFSAERTGGSVSTLTIQRTQQEDSAVYLCASSLAKGAGELFFGEGSRLTVL.

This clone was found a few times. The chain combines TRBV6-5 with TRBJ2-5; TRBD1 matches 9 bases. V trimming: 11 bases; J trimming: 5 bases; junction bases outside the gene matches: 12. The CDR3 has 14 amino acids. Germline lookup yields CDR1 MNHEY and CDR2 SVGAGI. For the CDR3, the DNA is TGTGCCTCAACGGACAGGGGAGGGGGCGAGACCCAGTACTTC. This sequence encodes CASTDRGGGETQYF.

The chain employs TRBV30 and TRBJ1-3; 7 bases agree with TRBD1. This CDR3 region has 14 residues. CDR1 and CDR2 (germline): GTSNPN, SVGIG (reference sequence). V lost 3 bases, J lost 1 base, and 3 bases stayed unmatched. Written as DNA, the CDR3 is TGTGCCTGGAGCCAGACAGGGTCTGGAAACACCATATATTTT. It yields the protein CAWSQTGSGNTIYF.

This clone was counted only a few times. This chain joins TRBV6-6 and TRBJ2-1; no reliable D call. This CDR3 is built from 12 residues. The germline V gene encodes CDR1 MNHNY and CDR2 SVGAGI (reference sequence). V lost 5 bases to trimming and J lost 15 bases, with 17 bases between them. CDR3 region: CASSTDGFLWFF. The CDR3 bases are TGTGCCAGCAGTACCGACGGATTTCTTTGGTTCTTC.

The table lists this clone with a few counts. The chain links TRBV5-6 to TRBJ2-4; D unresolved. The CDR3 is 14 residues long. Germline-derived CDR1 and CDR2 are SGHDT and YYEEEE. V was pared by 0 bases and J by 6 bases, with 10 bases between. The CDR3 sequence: CASSLEVSGNIQYF. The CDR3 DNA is TGTGCCAGCAGCTTGGAGGTTTCGGGAAACATTCAGTACTTC.

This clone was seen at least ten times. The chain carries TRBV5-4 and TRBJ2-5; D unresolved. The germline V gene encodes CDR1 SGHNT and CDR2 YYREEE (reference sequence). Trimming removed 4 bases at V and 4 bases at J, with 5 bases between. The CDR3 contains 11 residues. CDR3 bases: TGTGCCAGCAGCAACAGAGAGACCCAGTACTTC. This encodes CASSNRETQYF. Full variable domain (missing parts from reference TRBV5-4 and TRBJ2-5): ETGVTQSPTHLIKTRGQQVTLRCSSQSGHNTVSWYQQALGQGPQFIFQYYREEENGRGNFPPRFSGLQFPNYSSELNVNALELDDSALYLCASSNRETQYFGPGTRLLVL.